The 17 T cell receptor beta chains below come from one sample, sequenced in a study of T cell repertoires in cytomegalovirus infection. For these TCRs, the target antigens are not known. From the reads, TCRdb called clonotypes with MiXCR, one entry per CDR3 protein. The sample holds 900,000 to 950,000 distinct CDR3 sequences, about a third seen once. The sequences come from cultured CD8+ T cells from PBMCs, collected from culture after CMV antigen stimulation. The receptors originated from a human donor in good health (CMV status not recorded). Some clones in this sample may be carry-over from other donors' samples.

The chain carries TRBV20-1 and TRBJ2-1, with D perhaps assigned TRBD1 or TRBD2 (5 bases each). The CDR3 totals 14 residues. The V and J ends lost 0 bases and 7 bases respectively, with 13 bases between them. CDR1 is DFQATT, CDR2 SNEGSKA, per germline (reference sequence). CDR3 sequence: CSAREDSRGNEQFF. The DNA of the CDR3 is TGCAGTGCTAGAGAAGACAGCAGAGGGAATGAGCAGTTCTTC.

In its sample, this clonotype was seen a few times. CDR3 nucleotides: TGTGCCAGCAGCTCCGGGGGAGGGGAAAAACTGTTTTTT. Encoded protein: CASSSGGGEKLFF. The chain combines TRBV11-2 with TRBJ1-4; a weak D match, TRBD1 (5 bases). This CDR3 spans 13 amino acids. V dropped 4 bases and J dropped 8 bases, with 11 bases sitting between them. The germline gives CDR1 SGHAT, CDR2 FQNNGV. Using reference TRBV11-2 and TRBJ1-4 for the parts outside the CDR3, the full variable domain is EAGVAQSPRYKIIEKRQSVAFWCNPISGHATLYWYQQILGQGPKLLIQFQNNGVVDDSQLPKDRFSAERLKGVDSTLKIQPAKLEDSAVYLCASSSGGGEKLFFGSGTQLSVL.

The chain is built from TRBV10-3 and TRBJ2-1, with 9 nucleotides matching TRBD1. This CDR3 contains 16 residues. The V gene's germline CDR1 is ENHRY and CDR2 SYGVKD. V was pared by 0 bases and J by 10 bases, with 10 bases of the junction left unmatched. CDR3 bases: TGTGCCATCAGTGAGTCAACCCGGGACAGGGTTCGAGAGCAGTTCTTC. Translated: CAISESTRDRVREQFF.

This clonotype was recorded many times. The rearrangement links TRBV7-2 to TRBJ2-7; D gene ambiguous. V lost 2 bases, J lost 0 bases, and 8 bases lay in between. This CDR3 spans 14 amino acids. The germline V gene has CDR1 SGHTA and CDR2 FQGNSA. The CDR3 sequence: CASSLNTASYEQYV. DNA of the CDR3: TGTGCCAGCAGCTTAAATACAGCCTCCTACGAGCAGTACGTC.

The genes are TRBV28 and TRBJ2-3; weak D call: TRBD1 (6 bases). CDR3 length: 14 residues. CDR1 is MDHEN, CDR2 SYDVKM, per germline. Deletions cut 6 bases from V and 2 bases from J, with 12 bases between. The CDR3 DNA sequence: TGTGCCAGCAGGGCCGACAGGCTCACAGATACGCAGTATTTT. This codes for CASRADRLTDTQYF.

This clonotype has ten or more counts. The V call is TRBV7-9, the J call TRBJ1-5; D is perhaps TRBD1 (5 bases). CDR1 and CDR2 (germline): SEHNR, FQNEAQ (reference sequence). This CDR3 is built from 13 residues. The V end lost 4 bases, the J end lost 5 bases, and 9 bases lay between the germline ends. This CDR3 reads CASSSDRDQPQHF. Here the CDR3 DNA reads TGTGCCAGCAGCTCAGACAGAGATCAGCCCCAGCATTTT.

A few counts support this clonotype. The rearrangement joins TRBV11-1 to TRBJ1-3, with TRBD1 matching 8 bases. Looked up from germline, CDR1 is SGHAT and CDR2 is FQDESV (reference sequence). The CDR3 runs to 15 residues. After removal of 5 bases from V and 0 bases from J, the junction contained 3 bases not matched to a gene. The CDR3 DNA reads TGTGCCAGCAGCGTCGACAGGGGCTCTGGAAACACCATATATTTT. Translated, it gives CASSVDRGSGNTIYF.

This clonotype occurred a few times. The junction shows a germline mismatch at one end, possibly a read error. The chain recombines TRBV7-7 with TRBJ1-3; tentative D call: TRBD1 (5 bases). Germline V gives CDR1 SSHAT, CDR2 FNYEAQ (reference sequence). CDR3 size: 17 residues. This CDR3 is CASSLAPGTEGGNTIYF. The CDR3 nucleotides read TGTGCTAGCAGCTTAGCCCCCGGGACCGAGGGAGGAAACACCATATATTTT.

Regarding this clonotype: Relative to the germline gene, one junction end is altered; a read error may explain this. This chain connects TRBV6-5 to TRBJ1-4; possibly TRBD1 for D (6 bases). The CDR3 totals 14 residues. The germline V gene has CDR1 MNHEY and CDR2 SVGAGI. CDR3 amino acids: CASSYGGGDENLFF. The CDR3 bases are TGTGCCAGCAGTTACGGGGGGGGCGATGAAAATCTGTTTTTT.

CDR3 nucleotides: TGTGCCAGCAGCTTAGCCGATTGGCCCGGCTCCTACGAGCAGTACGTC. This translates into CASSLADWPGSYEQYV. The rearrangement uses TRBV7-6 and TRBJ2-7; D is ambiguous. CDR1 is SGHVS and CDR2 is FNYEAQ in the germline V gene. This CDR3 region has 16 residues. The ends were cut back, 0 bases at V and 0 bases at J, with 12 bases in the middle.

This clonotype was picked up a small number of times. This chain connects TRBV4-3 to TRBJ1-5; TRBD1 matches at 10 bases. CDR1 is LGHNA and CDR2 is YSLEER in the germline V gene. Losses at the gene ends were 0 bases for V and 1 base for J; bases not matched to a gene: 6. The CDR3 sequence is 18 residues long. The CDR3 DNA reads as TGCGCCAGCAGCCAAGATCCTTGGACAGGGGGGAGCAATCAGCCCCAGCATTTT. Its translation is CASSQDPWTGGSNQPQHF.

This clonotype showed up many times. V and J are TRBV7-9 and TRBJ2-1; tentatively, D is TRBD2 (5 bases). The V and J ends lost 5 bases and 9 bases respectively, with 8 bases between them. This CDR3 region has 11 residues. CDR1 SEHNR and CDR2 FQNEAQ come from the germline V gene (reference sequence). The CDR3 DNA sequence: TGTGCCAGCAGCCATGGACTTGAGCAGTTCTTC. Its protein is CASSHGLEQFF.

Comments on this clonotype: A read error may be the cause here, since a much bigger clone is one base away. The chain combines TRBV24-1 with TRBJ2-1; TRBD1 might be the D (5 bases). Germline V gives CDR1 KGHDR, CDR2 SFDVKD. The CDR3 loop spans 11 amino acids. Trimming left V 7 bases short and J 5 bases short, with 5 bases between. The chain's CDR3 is CATSRDNEQFF. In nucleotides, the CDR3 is TGTGCCACCAGCAGGGACAATGAGCAGTTCTTC.

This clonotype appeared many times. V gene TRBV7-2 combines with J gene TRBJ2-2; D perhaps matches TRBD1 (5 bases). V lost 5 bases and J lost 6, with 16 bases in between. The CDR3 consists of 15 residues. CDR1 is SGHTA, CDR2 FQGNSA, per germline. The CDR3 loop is CASSQGVWGPGELFF. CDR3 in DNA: TGTGCCAGCAGCCAAGGGGTTTGGGGCCCCGGGGAGCTGTTTTTT.

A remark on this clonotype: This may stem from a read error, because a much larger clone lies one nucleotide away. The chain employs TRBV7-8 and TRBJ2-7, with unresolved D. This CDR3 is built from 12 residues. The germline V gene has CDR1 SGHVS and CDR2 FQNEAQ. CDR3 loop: CASAKGSYEHYF. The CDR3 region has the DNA TGTGCCAGCGCCAAGGGCTCCTACGAGCATTACTTC.

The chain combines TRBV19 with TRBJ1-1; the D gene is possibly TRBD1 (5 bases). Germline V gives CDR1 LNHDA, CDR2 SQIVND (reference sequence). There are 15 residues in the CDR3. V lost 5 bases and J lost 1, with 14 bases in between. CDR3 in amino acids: CASSSLTDGNTEAFF. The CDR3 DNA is TGTGCCAGTAGTTCCTTGACAGATGGGAACACTGAAGCTTTCTTT.

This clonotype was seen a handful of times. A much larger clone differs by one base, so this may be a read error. CDR3 nucleotides: TGTGCCAGCATGACAGTGAACACTGAAGCTTTCTTT. Protein product: CASMTVNTEAFF. This chain connects TRBV6-8 to TRBJ1-1; TRBD1 is a possible D gene (5 bases). V was cut by 7 bases and J by 0 bases, with 6 bases left in between. The CDR3 is 12 residues long. Germline loops: CDR1 MNHGY, CDR2 SAAAGT.